This T cell receptor beta chain originates from a study of T cell clusters in autoimmune cytopenias. Study details: TRB sequencing had a median around 52,000 reads and roughly 2,400 distinct clonotypes per sample.

Measured by frequency, this clonotype is medium-sized. Its specificity is not known. Study-wide results and limits: Functional roles of the in silico T cell clusters still await experimental validation. Primary autoimmune cytopenia patients seemingly lacked the physiological T cell clusters found in healthy donors. Exclusive TRB clusters were almost three-fold more numerous in healthy donors than in active autoimmune hepatitis.

In germline, CDR1 is LNHDA, CDR2 SQIVND (reference sequence). The CDR3 spans 14 residues. TRB was amplified by touch-down multiplex PCR, primer pools A and B combined. TCRdb re-called the multiplex PCR reads; one entry per CDR3 protein, DNA not given. The sample has roughly 3,000 distinct CDR3 sequences, and its top ten clones hold around 19%. TRB amplification used 250 ng of peripheral blood genomic DNA. Sequenced input: peripheral blood. The TCR comes from a human donor with an autoimmune cytopenia, with autoimmune hepatitis or in good health (not recorded which). The chain combines TRBV19 with TRBJ1-3. The CDR3 sequence: CASRSGGTGNTIYF.